This T cell receptor beta chain is from a study of spatial heterogeneity in lung cancer (dated by TCRdb to the late 2010s). At the level of the whole study: The donors were some 76 patients from the lung TRACERx cohort who had early-stage, untreated non-small cell lung cancer. Follow-up PBMC samples were sequenced whenever available, with a median time to follow-up of about 2 years after resection. More beta-chain than alpha-chain transcripts were consistently detected, likely reflecting higher beta-chain transcript abundance. In the raw uncorrected reads, each unique combination of TCR and UMI appeared more than ten times on average. TCR alpha and beta repertoires were quantitatively compared across multiple tumor regions, matched nontumor lung and blood in non-small cell lung cancer. TCR repertoire features were related to nonsynonymous mutation counts determined by whole-exome sequencing of tumor tissue. Both alpha and beta chains were TCR-sequenced in 200 to 250 tumor regions, under 80 matched nontumor lung samples and some 56 PBMC samples obtained at surgery.

There are many counts of this clonotype. The specificity of this receptor is unknown. Base qualities were left out, and no much larger clone turns up one base away. Library preparation employed 5' RACE. The run used a NextSeq 500. The TCR library protocol attached a unique molecular identifier to each TCR cDNA molecule to allow correction of PCR and sequencing errors. In the original analysis: Decombinator tools were used for TCR identification, UMI-based error correction and CDR3 extraction. TCRs above a frequency of 2 per 1,000, corresponding to the top 1% of the tumor frequency distribution, were defined as expanded. Renyi diversity was calculated using the R vegan package after each repertoire was subsampled 100 times to 5,000 TCRs. To build CDR3 similarity networks, amino acid triplet string-kernel similarity was used, and CDR3s were connected when their pairwise similarity was above 0.82. TCRdb reprocessing: public reads trimmed at Q25 with fastp, clones called with MiXCR, in-frame beta chains kept. Entries that share a CDR3 protein sequence are merged under the most common genes and DNA. TCRdb's processing, not the authors', yielded these V and J calls. For this sample there are 20,000 or so distinct CDR3 sequences; 9% to 10% appear just once. 35% to 40% of the sample comes from the top ten.

What the research found in general, with its limitations: Comparisons of baseline and follow-up blood repertoires included only 11 to 15 patients. Ubiquitous expanded tumor TCRs were found in blood more often at tumor resection than at routine follow-up. Additional single-cell paired TCR alpha and beta sequencing was considered necessary to confirm, at a functional level, the hypothesis that regional TCRs recognize regional mutations.

The time point label corresponds to: blood at routine non-recurrence follow-up after resection. For TCR sequencing, whole RNA was extracted from tumor and nontumor lung tissue, or from cryopreserved PBMC samples, and no cell sorting was done. Only patients for whom sufficient RNA was available from at least two tumor regions were selected for TCR sequencing. CDR3 length: 16 amino acids, cysteine to phenylalanine. Kept here is only the CDR3 DNA, which spans 48 bases and is read in frame from base 1. Germline trimming: 5 bases from V, 4 bases from J; junction bases outside gene matches: 10. From the germline V gene, CDR1 is MNHEY and CDR2 is SVGEGT.

The sequence came from a female donor with early-stage non-small cell lung cancer. This sample comprised PBMCs, obtained at follow-up. The rearrangement combines TRBV6-2 or TRBV6-3 with TRBJ2-2; the junction holds 7 bases that match TRBD2. The CDR3: CASSEGLGGVTGELFF. The sequence in DNA is TGTGCCAGCAGTGAAGGACTTGGGGGGGTCACCGGGGAGCTGTTTTTT.